This T cell receptor beta chain was captured by sequencing in a study of cytomegalovirus exposure and HLA in healthy donors. Whole-study findings and limits: In vitro checks showed that a few CMV-associated chains really do target CMV antigens. Earlier analysis found most TCR beta V segments productive about 87% or about 30% of the time.

Remarks on this clone: Its target is not known.

A multiplex PCR was run with 60 Vbeta primers and 13 Jbeta primers. TCRdb's table, derived via immunoSEQ multiplex PCR, lists solely in-frame clones and lacks some. The sample comprises about 120,000 clones, about 70% of which are singletons, and less than 4.5% rests with the top ten. The sequenced material came from PBMCs. The clonotype was recovered from a woman between 40 and 50 years old in good health and CMV-seronegative.

Here the CDR3 reads CSVGGDRGGQPQHF. The CDR3 DNA is TGCAGCGTTGGCGGTGACAGGGGCGGGCAGCCCCAGCATTTT. The chain links TRBV29-1 to TRBJ1-5; 8 nucleotides line up with TRBD1. CDR3 length: 14 amino acids. J was trimmed by 7 bases and V by 4 bases; bases with no gene match: 9. Germline V gene lookup returns CDR1 SQVTM and CDR2 ANQGSEA.